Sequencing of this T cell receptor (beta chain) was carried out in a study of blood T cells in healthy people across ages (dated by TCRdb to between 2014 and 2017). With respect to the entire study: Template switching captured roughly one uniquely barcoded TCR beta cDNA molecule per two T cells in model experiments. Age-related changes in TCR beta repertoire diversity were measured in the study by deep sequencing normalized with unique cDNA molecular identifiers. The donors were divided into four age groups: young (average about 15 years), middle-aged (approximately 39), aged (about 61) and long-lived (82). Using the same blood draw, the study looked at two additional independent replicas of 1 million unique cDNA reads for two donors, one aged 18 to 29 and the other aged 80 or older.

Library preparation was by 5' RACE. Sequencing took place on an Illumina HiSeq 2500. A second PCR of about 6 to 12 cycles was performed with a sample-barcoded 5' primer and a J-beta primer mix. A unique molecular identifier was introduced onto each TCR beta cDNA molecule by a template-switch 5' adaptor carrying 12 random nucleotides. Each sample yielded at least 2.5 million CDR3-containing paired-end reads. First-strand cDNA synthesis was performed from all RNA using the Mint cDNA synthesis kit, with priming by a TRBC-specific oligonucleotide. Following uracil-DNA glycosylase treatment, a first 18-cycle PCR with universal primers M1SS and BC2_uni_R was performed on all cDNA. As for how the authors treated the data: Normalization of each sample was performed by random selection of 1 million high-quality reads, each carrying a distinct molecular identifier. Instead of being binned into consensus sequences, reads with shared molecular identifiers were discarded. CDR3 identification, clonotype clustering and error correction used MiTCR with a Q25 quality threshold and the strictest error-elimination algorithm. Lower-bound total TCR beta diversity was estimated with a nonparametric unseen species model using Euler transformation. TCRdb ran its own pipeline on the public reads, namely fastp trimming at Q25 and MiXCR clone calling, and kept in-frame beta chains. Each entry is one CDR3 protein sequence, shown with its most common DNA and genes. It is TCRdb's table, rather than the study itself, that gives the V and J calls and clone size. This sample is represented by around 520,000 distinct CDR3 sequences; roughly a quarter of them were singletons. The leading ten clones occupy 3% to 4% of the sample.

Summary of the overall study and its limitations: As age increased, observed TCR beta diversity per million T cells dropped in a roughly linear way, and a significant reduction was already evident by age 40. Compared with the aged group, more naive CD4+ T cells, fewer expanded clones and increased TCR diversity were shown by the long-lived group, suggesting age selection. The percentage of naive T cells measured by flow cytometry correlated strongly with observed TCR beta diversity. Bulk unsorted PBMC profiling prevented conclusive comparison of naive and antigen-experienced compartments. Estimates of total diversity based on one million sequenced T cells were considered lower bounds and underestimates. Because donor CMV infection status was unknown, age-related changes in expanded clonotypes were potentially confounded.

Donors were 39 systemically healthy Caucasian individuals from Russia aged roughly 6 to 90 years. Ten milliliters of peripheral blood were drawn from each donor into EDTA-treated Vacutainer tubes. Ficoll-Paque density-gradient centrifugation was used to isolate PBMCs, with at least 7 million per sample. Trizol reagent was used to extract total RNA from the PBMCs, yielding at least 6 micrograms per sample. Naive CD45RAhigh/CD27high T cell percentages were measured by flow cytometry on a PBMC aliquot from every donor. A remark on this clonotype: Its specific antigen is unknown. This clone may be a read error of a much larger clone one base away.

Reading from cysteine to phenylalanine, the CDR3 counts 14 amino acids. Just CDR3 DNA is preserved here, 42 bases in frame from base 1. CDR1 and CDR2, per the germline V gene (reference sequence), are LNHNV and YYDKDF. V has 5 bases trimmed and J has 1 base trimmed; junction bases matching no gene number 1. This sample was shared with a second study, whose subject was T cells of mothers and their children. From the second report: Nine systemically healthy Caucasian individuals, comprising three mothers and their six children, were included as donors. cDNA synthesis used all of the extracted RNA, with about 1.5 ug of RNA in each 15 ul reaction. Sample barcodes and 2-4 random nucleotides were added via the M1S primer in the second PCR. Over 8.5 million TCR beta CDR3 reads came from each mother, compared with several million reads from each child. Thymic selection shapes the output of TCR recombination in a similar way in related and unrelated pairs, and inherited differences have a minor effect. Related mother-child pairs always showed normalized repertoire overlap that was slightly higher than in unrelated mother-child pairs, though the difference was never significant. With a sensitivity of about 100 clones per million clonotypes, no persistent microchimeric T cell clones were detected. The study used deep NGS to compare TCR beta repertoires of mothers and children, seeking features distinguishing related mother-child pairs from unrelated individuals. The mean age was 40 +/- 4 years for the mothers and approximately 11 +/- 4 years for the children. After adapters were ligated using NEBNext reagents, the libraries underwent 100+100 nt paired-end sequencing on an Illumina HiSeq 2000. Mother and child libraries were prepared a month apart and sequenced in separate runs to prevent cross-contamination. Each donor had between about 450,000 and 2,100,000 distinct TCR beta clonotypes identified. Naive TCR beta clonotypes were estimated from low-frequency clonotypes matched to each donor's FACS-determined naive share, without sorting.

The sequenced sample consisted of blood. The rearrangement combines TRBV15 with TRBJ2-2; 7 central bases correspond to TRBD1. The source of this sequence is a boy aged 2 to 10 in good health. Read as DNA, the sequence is TGTGCCACCAGCCGGACAGGGAACACCGGGGAGCTGTTTTTT. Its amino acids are CATSRTGNTGELFF. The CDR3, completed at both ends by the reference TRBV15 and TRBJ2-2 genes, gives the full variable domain DAMVIQNPRYQVTQFGKPVTLSCSQTLNHNVMYWYQQKSSQAPKLLFHYYDKDFNNEADTPDNFQSRRPNTSFCFLDIRSPGLGDTAMYLCATSRTGNTGELFFGEGSRLTVL.